What follows is one T cell receptor (beta chain) and its context. This clonotype was recorded many times. Its antigen is not yet known. Base quality data are lacking; no much larger clone is found one base away. Preparation of the library involved 5' RACE. The instrument was an Illumina HiSeq 2500. The second PCR ran for about 6 to 12 cycles and used a J-beta primer mix along with a sample-barcoded 5' primer. Each TCR beta cDNA molecule received a unique molecular identifier from a template-switch 5' adaptor carrying 12 random nucleotides. At least 3 million CDR3-containing paired-end reads were obtained from each sample. First-strand cDNA was synthesized from all RNA with the Mint cDNA synthesis kit, primed by a TRBC-specific oligonucleotide. After uracil-DNA glycosylase treatment, a first 18-cycle PCR used universal primers M1SS and BC2_uni_R on all cDNA. For the original study's pipeline: Normalization of each sample was performed by random selection of 1 million high-quality reads, each carrying a distinct molecular identifier. Instead of being binned into consensus sequences, reads with shared molecular identifiers were discarded. MiTCR, run with a Q25 quality threshold and the strictest error-elimination algorithm, handled CDR3 identification, clonotype clustering and error correction. A nonparametric unseen species model with Euler transformation was used to estimate lower-bound total TCR beta diversity. TCRdb reprocessing: public reads trimmed at Q25 with fastp, clones called with MiXCR, in-frame beta chains kept. CDR3 protein sequences are deduplicated, and each keeps its most common genes and DNA. These V and J calls derive from TCRdb rather than the authors' analysis. This sample has approximately 1.5 million distinct CDR3 sequences in its table, and 35% to 45% of those were observed once. In total, the top ten clones hold just over 4% of the sample.

Via the germline V gene (reference sequence), CDR1 is DFQATT and CDR2 SNEGSKA. Deletion took 2 bases off V and 0 bases off J, with a span of 20 bases between the germline ends. The CDR3 runs 18 amino acids, cysteine and phenylalanine included. Only the CDR3 DNA is retained, 54 bases long and in frame from the first base. Donors were 35 to 40 systemically healthy Caucasian individuals from Russia aged roughly 6 to 90 years. About 10 milliliters of peripheral blood were collected from each donor into EDTA-treated Vacutainer tubes. Ficoll-Paque density-gradient centrifugation was used to isolate PBMCs, with at least 6 million per sample. Total RNA, at least 5.5 micrograms per sample, was extracted from PBMCs with Trizol reagent. For every donor, an aliquot of PBMCs went through flow cytometry to measure the percentages of naive CD45RAhigh/CD27high T cells. These data belong to a study of blood T cells in healthy people across ages (dated by TCRdb to about 2015). Context from the whole study: Template switching captured roughly one uniquely barcoded TCR beta cDNA molecule per two T cells in model experiments. To avoid experimental bias, donors of different ages were randomly spread across the sequencing lanes. The study analyzed two additional independent replicas of 1 million unique cDNA reads from the same blood draw for two donors, one aged 18 to 29 and one aged 80 or older. The donors were divided into four age groups: young (average around 16 years), middle-aged (almost 40), aged (approximately 62) and long-lived (roughly 82). Using deep sequencing normalized with unique cDNA molecular identifiers, the study measured how TCR beta repertoire diversity changes with age.

Results and caveats for the whole study, not just this receptor: The percentage of naive T cells measured by flow cytometry correlated strongly with observed TCR beta diversity. Bulk unsorted PBMC profiling prevented conclusive comparison of naive and antigen-experienced compartments. Observed TCR beta diversity per million T cells fell roughly linearly with age, and a significant reduction was already apparent by age about 36. Because donor CMV infection status was unknown, age-related changes in expanded clonotypes were potentially confounded. Estimates of total diversity from one million sequenced T cells were regarded as lower bounds and underestimates. Compared with the aged group, the long-lived group had more naive CD4+ T cells, fewer expanded clones and increased TCR diversity, a pattern suggesting age selection.

The rearranged chain carries TRBV20-1 and TRBJ2-1, and TRBD2 may be the D gene, going by 6 matching bases. The sample consisted of blood. This TCR derives from a woman under 30 in good health. The CDR3 protein: CSARSRGLGGSSYNEQFF. The DNA is TGCAGTGCTAGATCCCGGGGACTGGGTGGGAGCTCCTACAATGAGCAGTTCTTC.